This T cell receptor beta chain is drawn from a study of beta chain features in type 1 diabetes (dated by TCRdb to 2016 to 2018). Background on the whole study: Patients and healthy donors did not differ in mean age, gender distribution, total cell number or subset yield. Regulatory and stem cell-like memory subsets were obtained from only 8 patients and about 8 healthy donors, while naive and central memory subsets were obtained from all 30 or so donors. A total of just under 110,000,000 sorted cells were examined across all samples, and RNA yield correlated strongly with the number of cells per subset. The study compared TCRB repertoires of sorted circulating CD4+ T cell subsets between recently diagnosed type 1 diabetes patients and matched healthy donors.

All of the isolated RNA was reverse transcribed with the High Capacity cDNA Reverse Transcription Kit, so expressed TCRB transcripts were sequenced. Deep immunoSEQ sequencing was applied to naive, central memory and regulatory T cell samples, giving an average of approximately 4 million total reads per sample. Sorted cells were lysed in RLT buffer and RNA was extracted with DNase-treated RNeasy Micro or Mini kits, depending on cell number. To prevent cross-contamination, every cell subset was processed on its own, while patient and healthy donor samples were processed together. Using the immunoSEQ multiplex PCR, TCRB sequences were amplified from cDNA into 87-bp fragments spanning the CDR3 region. Sequencing of the amplicons was done on the Illumina HiSeq platform. Processing in the source paper ran as follows. PCR bias was corrected computationally using synthetic template baselines, and reads within Hamming distance 2 were collapsed, with unmergeable singletons discarded. Reads were aligned against IMGT to assign V, D and J genes, CDR3 length and insertions or deletions at six rearrangement sites. Clonotype counts were normalized to sorted cell number within each subset before computing true diversity and Gini coefficients with the tcR R package. The overlap coefficient, calculated on TCRB nucleotide sequences, was used to quantify repertoire sharing. As a proxy for the pre-selection repertoire, out-of-frame TCRB sequences from naive cells were analyzed. Held by TCRdb, this immuneACCESS table contains in-frame sequences only and omits some clones. Under half of the omission traces to an unresolved V gene where checked; the cause of the rest is unknown. V, J and clone size are those of that table, while D and trimming were read from the DNA. Present in this sample are around 310,000 clones, approximately 13% of which were seen just once. The ten biggest clones cover about 0.016% of the sample.

What the work shows at the level of the full study, not this receptor alone: Shorter templates might be favored by PCR, yet because patient and control samples were amplified and corrected together, any such skew would affect both groups equally. The naive, central memory and regulatory TCRB repertoires appeared to resemble one another more closely among patients than among healthy donors. Because the HLA sub-analyses included only small numbers of individuals, any influence of HLA type on TCRB rearrangement was left unresolved. Sequencing cDNA rather than genomic DNA could over-represent highly expressing activated cells, although activation and CD3 levels did not differ between groups. Fewer insertions and more nucleotide deletions at VDJ recombination sites were observed in patients with type 1 diabetes, implying thymic rearrangement abnormalities. A moderate but significant shortening of TCRB CDR3 length was observed in type 1 diabetes patients in all four CD4+ subsets.

A single peripheral blood draw of approximately 120 mL on average was collected from each donor into heparinised tubes. Naive, central memory, regulatory and stem cell-like memory CD4+ T cells were sorted on a BD FACSAria II using a panel including CD45RO, CCR7, CD25, CD127, CD95 and CD27. A purity above 98% was achieved for all sorted populations. Right away, PBMCs were isolated by Lymphoprep density gradient centrifugation and were stained directly, with no culture step. So that batch effects would be minimized, each experiment stained and sorted samples in pairs, pairing one healthy donor with one patient. The cysteine opens and the phenylalanine closes a CDR3 of 15 amino acids. CDR3 DNA only is kept here, 45 bases in frame from base 1. As encoded in the germline V gene, CDR1 is SGHDN while CDR2 is FVKESK. The trim is 1 base for V and 3 bases for J, with a gap of 9 bases between the germline ends.

This clone showed up just a few times. Its antigen target is currently unknown. Per-nucleotide qualities are absent, and no much larger clonotype sits a single base away. The chain links TRBV14 with TRBJ2-2, with the D gene uncertain. The TCR sequence derives from a woman aged 18-30 years with type 1 diabetes. Sequencing was carried out using naive CD4+ T cells from blood. Reading the label with the study, this specimen's cell subset or site is: true naive CD4+ T cells. The DNA sequence is as follows: TGTGCCAGCAGCCAAGCGGGTCGGGACACCGGGGAGCTGTTTTTT. Translation gives CASSQAGRDTGELFF.